The sequence of this T cell receptor beta chain was determined in a study of T cell responses to AZD1222 COVID-19 vaccine. V was pared by 6 bases and J by 14 bases, with 24 bases between. From germline, CDR1 is MDHEN and CDR2 SYDVKM. The CDR3 consists of 14 residues. Data came from immunoSEQ multiplex PCR; TCRdb stores just in-frame clones and leaves some out. This sample yields nearly 110,000 clones, of which about 92% are seen a single time; about 8.1% belongs to the top ten. The clonotype was recovered from an adult who received the AZD1222 COVID-19 vaccine. Sequencing was performed on peripheral blood, taken 28 days after the second AZD1222 dose. V gene TRBV28 combines with J gene TRBJ2-3; D tentatively reads TRBD1 or TRBD2 (6 bases each). CDR3 protein: CASSLGGMGAVPYF. In nucleotides, the CDR3 is TGTGCCAGCAGCCTAGGGGGGATGGGGGCCGTCCCGTATTTT.